This T cell receptor (beta chain) was sequenced in a study of OX40 agonist ivuxolimab in advanced cancers. Study information: In this cohort, patients received ivuxolimab, an agonistic anti-OX40 (CD134) antibody. Patients received intravenous ivuxolimab every 2 weeks at 0.01 to 10 mg/kg. Age averaged about 62 years (range about 20 to 79), and less than 85% were male. Participants could have had prior anti-PD-1, anti-PD-L1 or anti-CTLA-4 therapy, and 40% had some.

Sequencing was performed with immunoSEQ multiplex PCR; in TCRdb, only in-frame clones are kept and a portion is missing. The table includes around 45,000 clones, roughly 88% detected once. This CDR3 spans 13 amino acids. Germline CDR1 SGHRS, CDR2 YFSETQ. The V segment lost 6 bases and the J segment 6 bases; nucleotides outside the gene matches: 8. A few counts support this clone. The clonotype was recovered from an adult with an advanced solid tumor such as melanoma, head and neck, liver or kidney cancer. Specimen: CD4+ or CD8+ T cells sorted from blood, collected in a trial of the OX40 agonist ivuxolimab. This chain joins TRBV5-1 and TRBJ2-7; 8 bases map to TRBD1. DNA for the CDR3: TGCGCCAGCACCGGACAGGGTATGGGCGAGCAGTACTTC. Encoded protein: CASTGQGMGEQYF. The complete variable domain, with remaining parts taken from reference TRBV5-1 and TRBJ2-7, reads KAGVTQTPRYLIKTRGQQVTLSCSPISGHRSVSWYQQTPGQGLQFLFEYFSETQRNKGNFPGRFSGRQFSNSRSEMNVSTLELGDSALYLCASTGQGMGEQYFGPGTRLTVT.